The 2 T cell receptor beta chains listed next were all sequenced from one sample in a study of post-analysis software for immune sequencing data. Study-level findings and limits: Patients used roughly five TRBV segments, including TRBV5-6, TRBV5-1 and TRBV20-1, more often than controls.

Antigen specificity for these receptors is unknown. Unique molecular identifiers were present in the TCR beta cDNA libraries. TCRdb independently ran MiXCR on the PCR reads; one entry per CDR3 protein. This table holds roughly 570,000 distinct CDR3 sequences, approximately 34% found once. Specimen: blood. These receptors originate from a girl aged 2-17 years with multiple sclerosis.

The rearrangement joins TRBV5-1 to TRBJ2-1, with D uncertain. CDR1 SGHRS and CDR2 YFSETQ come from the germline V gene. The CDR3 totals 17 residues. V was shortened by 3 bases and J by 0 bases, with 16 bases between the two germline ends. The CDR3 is CASSSGLSPSSYNEQFF. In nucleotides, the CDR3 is TGCGCCAGCAGCTCGGGTCTGAGCCCTAGCTCCTACAATGAGCAGTTCTTC. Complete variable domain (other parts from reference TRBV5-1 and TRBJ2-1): KAGVTQTPRYLIKTRGQQVTLSCSPISGHRSVSWYQQTPGQGLQFLFEYFSETQRNKGNFPGRFSGRQFSNSRSEMNVSTLELGDSALYLCASSSGLSPSSYNEQFFGPGTRLTVL.

The CDR3 reads CASSLEGQGPYEQYF. The DNA for the CDR3 is TGCGCCAGCAGCTTGGAAGGACAGGGGCCCTACGAGCAGTACTTC. The rearrangement links TRBV5-1 to TRBJ2-5; 9 positions match TRBD1. The J call may be wrong; the DNA end is better matched by TRBJ2-7. Per the germline V gene, CDR1 is SGHRS and CDR2 is YFSETQ. The CDR3 has 15 amino acids.